The T cell receptor beta chain described here comes from a study of Ad26.COV2.S vaccination and SARS-CoV-2 variants. Clones were read by immunoSEQ multiplex PCR, and TCRdb kept only the in-frame ones, dropping some. Of more than 85,000 clones in the sample, around 80% are singletons; the top ten hold around 16%. This clone has a handful of counts. Its antigen is not identified. Study findings and constraints: There was reportedly substantial breadth in spike-specific CD8+ and CD4+ T cell responses after vaccination. Placebo recipients trailed vaccine recipients in spike-specific TCR breadth. It was found that vaccine and placebo recipients had similar non-spike TCR breadth.

Material: peripheral blood, obtained after recovery from COVID-19. This TCR came from a human donor who had recovered from COVID-19.

The CDR3 bases are TGTGCCAGCAGTGAGTGGCAGGGATTGGGGTATGGCTACACCTTC. Protein product: CASSEWQGLGYGYTF. The gene calls are TRBV2 and TRBJ1-2; the D gene is possibly TRBD1 (5 bases). This CDR3 region has 15 residues. The germline CDR1 and CDR2 sequences are SNHLY and FYNNEI. V lost 3 bases, J lost 5 bases, and 16 bases lay in between.